Listed below are T cell receptor beta chains from one sample, sequenced in a study of blood T cells in healthy people across ages. One entry per CDR3 protein results from TCRdb running MiXCR on the 5' RACE reads. The table includes approximately 730,000 distinct CDR3 sequences, about 42% detected once. Material for sequencing was blood. The receptors originated from a woman aged 60-75 years in good health. Each CDR3 is given with its conserved first and last residue. D genes are given only for firm matches. Clone size appears in some rows only: once, few, many, or a class for an expanded clone.

TRBV28,few,-,TRBJ2-3,CASRHWVGTSLGDTQYF,TGTGCCAGCAGACACTGGGTCGGGACCTCCCTGGGAGATACGCAGTATTTT
TRBV27,-,-,TRBJ1-4,CASSSPSGRGGDEKLFF,TGTGCCAGCAGTTCACCTTCCGGTCGGGGAGGGGATGAAAAACTGTTTTTT
TRBV4-3,few,-,TRBJ2-3,CASSQETSTDTQYF,TGCGCCAGCAGCCAAGAGACGAGCACAGATACGCAGTATTTT
TRBV20-1,-,TRBD1,TRBJ1-1,CSARRLGGGAGEAFF,TGCAGTGCTAGGCGCTTGGGAGGGGGCGCAGGCGAAGCTTTCTTT
TRBV20-1,few,-,TRBJ2-5,CSATGHSQETQYF,TGCAGTGCTACGGGACACTCGCAAGAGACCCAGTACTTC
TRBV18,-,-,TRBJ2-7,CASSPPARDYEQYF,TGTGCCAGCTCACCACCGGCGCGGGACTACGAGCAGTACTTC
TRBV6-1,-,-,TRBJ1-2,CASIDGTGGGYTF,TGTGCCAGCATTGATGGGACGGGAGGTGGCTACACCTTC
TRBV6-2/TRBV6-3,few,TRBD2,TRBJ2-1,CASRGTQWGKLAGEGEQFF,TGTGCCAGCAGGGGTACCCAGTGGGGGAAACTAGCGGGAGAGGGAGAGCAGTTCTTC
TRBV20-1,few,TRBD2,TRBJ2-7,CSARDLLAGDHYEQYF,TGCAGTGCTAGAGATCTTCTAGCGGGAGACCACTACGAGCAGTACTTC
TRBV24-1,-,-,TRBJ1-2,CATSDSGLAGYTF,TGTGCCACCAGTGATTCGGGCCTCGCCGGCTACACCTTC
TRBV7-3,-,-,TRBJ1-6,CASSLSRPDSPLHF,TGTGCCAGCAGCTTGAGTAGGCCGGATTCACCCCTCCACTTT
TRBV20-1,few,TRBD1,TRBJ1-5,CSGQGVSNQPQHF,TGCAGTGGACAGGGGGTTAGCAATCAGCCCCAGCATTTT
TRBV24-1,-,TRBD2,TRBJ2-1,CATSAAGTSGYNEQFF,TGTGCCACCAGTGCTGCCGGGACTAGCGGGTATAATGAGCAGTTCTTC
TRBV25-1,few,TRBD1,TRBJ2-5,CASSEGTGELTETQYF,TGTGCCAGCAGTGAGGGGACAGGGGAGTTAACGGAGACCCAGTACTTC
TRBV4-2,-,-,TRBJ2-2,CASRLGTGELFF,TGTGCCAGCAGACTCGGGACCGGGGAGCTGTTTTTT
TRBV12-3/TRBV12-4,-,-,TRBJ2-7,CASSLYVFEQYF,TGTGCCAGCAGTTTGTACGTCTTTGAGCAGTACTTC
TRBV10-3,few,-,TRBJ2-1,CAIREGATNEQFF,TGTGCCATCAGGGAGGGGGCAACAAATGAGCAGTTCTTC
TRBV10-2,-,-,TRBJ2-7,CASGRGQTLYNEQYF,TGCGCCAGCGGGAGGGGACAGACTCTATACAATGAGCAGTACTTC
TRBV21-1,-,-,TRBJ2-1,CASSKGVAGGNNEQFF,-
TRBV28,many,-,TRBJ2-3,CASTLADTQYF,TGTGCCAGCACCCTCGCAGATACGCAGTATTTT
TRBV4-3,-,-,TRBJ1-1,CASSQDRPGVALNTEAFF,TGCGCCAGCAGCCAAGATCGGCCAGGGGTAGCGCTGAACACTGAAGCTTTCTTT
TRBV18,-,-,TRBJ2-2,CASGQSGTDNTGELFF,TGTGCCAGTGGACAATCGGGAACCGACAACACCGGGGAGCTGTTTTTT
TRBV5-1,-,-,TRBJ1-1,CASSMGATRVGEAFF,TGCGCCAGCAGCATGGGGGCCACAAGGGTCGGTGAAGCTTTCTTT